Included here is one T cell receptor beta chain sequence, with context. Its target is not known. CDR1 is SGHTA and CDR2 is FQGTGA in the germline V gene. The CDR3 is made up of 14 amino acids. The V gene lost 4 bases and the J gene lost 2 bases, with 12 bases spanning the gap. The table came from immunoSEQ multiplex PCR; TCRdb's copy has only in-frame clones and leaves some out. The sample carries 13,000 or so clones, around three fifths recorded once. The data were taken from a study of neoadjuvant anti-PD-1 for oral cavity cancer. At the level of the study: Patients without progression received a fourth nivolumab dose around day 43, then surgical resection on days 50-56. Study findings and constraints: Higher pretreatment blood Treg/Th17 ratios correlated with higher pretreatment blood and lower post-treatment tumor TCRbeta clonality. Larger post-treatment preexisting tumor clones tracked with greater tumor shrinkage.

This chain connects TRBV7-3 to TRBJ2-7; the D gene is possibly TRBD2 (5 bases). The sequence was obtained from a person between 40 and 79 years old with oral cavity squamous cell carcinoma. Specimen: tumor tissue, collected before nivolumab (anti-PD-1) treatment. The CDR3 region has the DNA TGTGCCAGCAGCTCAAAGGACTTTACCTACGAGCAGTACTTC. Its protein product is CASSSKDFTYEQYF.